The 9 T cell receptor beta chains presented below share a single source sample, sequenced in a study of T cell responses to AZD1222 COVID-19 vaccine. TCRdb's table, derived via immunoSEQ multiplex PCR, lists solely in-frame clones and lacks some. The profile shows about 120,000 clones, approximately 90% of them singletons. Sequencing used peripheral blood, obtained on day 0 of AZD1222 vaccination. The source of these receptors is an adult in good health.

In its sample, this clone was seen a few times. The chain links TRBV27 to TRBJ1-4; D unresolved. V was trimmed by 6 bases and J by 9 bases, leaving 23 bases between them. Looked up from germline, CDR1 is MNHEY and CDR2 is SMNVEV (reference sequence). The CDR3 is 16 amino acids. This chain's CDR3 is CASSPKLEGLRKKLFF. The CDR3 nucleotides read TGTGCCAGCAGCCCTAAATTGGAGGGCCTGAGGAAAAAACTGTTTTTT.

J is TRBJ1-2 and V is TRBV5-1, with a tentative D call TRBD1 (6 bases). Trimming removed 6 bases from V and 2 bases from J, with 14 bases in between. This CDR3 contains 14 residues. Germline V CDR1 and CDR2: SGHRS, YFSETQ. In nucleotides, the CDR3 is TGCGCCAGCAACCCGACCACAGGGAACTATGGCTACACCTTC. Its translation is CASNPTTGNYGYTF.

V and J are TRBV6-2 or TRBV6-3 and TRBJ2-7, with 10 positions matching TRBD1. V shed 2 bases, J shed 6 bases, and the junction held 7 bases outside the gene matches. The CDR3 spans 15 residues. Per germline, CDR1 MNHEY and CDR2 SVGEGT. This CDR3 reads CASSYRGTGEGEQYF. CDR3 sequence (DNA): TGTGCCAGCAGTTACCGAGGGACAGGGGAAGGCGAGCAGTACTTC.

V and J are TRBV20-1 and TRBJ1-1; D remains ambiguous. This CDR3 spans 10 amino acids. Trimming stripped 0 bases from V and 8 bases from J, with 4 bases between. Germline CDR1 DFQATT, CDR2 SNEGSKA (reference sequence). The CDR3 loop reads CSAREPEAFF. In DNA form, the CDR3 reads TGCAGTGCTAGAGAGCCCGAAGCTTTCTTT.

The rearrangement joins TRBV7-2 to TRBJ1-3, with D possibly matching TRBD1 (6 bases). This CDR3 has 14 residues. Trimming cost V 5 bases and J 1 base, with 9 bases left between them. Germline values: CDR1 SGHTA, CDR2 FQGNSA. The CDR3 sequence is CASSPGQSGNTIYF. CDR3 sequence (DNA): TGTGCCAGCAGCCCGGGACAATCTGGAAACACCATATATTTT. Based on the CDR3 plus reference TRBV7-2 and TRBJ1-3, the full variable domain is GAGVSQSPSNKVTEKGKDVELRCDPISGHTALYWYRQSLGQGLEFLIYFQGNSAPDKSGLPSDRFSAERTGGSVSTLTIQRTQQEDSAVYLCASSPGQSGNTIYFGEGSWLTVV.

V usage is TRBV7-2 and J usage is TRBJ2-7; D remains unclear. The CDR3 length is 14 residues. Looked up from germline, CDR1 is SGHTA and CDR2 is FQGNSA. Deletions cut 6 bases from V and 5 bases from J, with 17 bases between. CDR3 coding DNA: TGTGCCAGCAGGCACCTAGGGATGGGGAACGAGCAGTACTTC. It codes for CASRHLGMGNEQYF.

This clone has just one count. The CDR3 reads CAWRSRQGSNSPLHF. CDR3 nucleotide sequence: TGTGCCTGGAGGTCGAGACAGGGGTCCAATTCACCCCTCCACTTT. The rearrangement joins TRBV30 to TRBJ1-6; 8 nucleotides line up with TRBD1. This CDR3 contains 15 residues. The V segment lost 3 bases and the J segment 7 bases; nucleotides outside the gene matches: 8. Germline V gene data show CDR1 as GTSNPN and CDR2 as SVGIG (reference sequence).

This sequence joins TRBV7-2 and TRBJ1-2, with D unclear. V was clipped by 2 bases and J by 5 bases, with 6 bases between them. Per germline, CDR1 SGHTA and CDR2 FQGNSA. The CDR3 extends over 12 amino acids. Here the CDR3 reads CASSLSQYGYTF. The CDR3 DNA reads TGTGCCAGCAGCTTATCGCAATATGGCTACACCTTC.

The gene calls are TRBV5-4 and TRBJ2-1; 7 bases match TRBD1. CDR3 length: 14 amino acids. CDR1 and CDR2 from the germline V gene are SGHNT and YYREEE (reference sequence). The ends lost 5 bases at V and 5 bases at J; junction bases unmatched: 7. The CDR3 protein is CASSSGQTHNEQFF. CDR3 sequence (DNA): TGTGCCAGCAGTTCGGGACAGACCCACAATGAGCAGTTCTTC.